Included here is one T cell receptor (beta chain) sequence, with context. The sample is drawn from a study of control samples from healthy donors and cancer patients. Data came from immunoSEQ multiplex PCR; TCRdb stores just in-frame clones and leaves some out. The sample includes around 200,000 clones, roughly 93% of them seen just once. What was sequenced was blood. This receptor was taken from a man between 18 and 35 years old in good health.

The CDR3 loop is CAIRGLEGLHEQFF. Here the CDR3 DNA reads TGTGCCATCAGGGGACTAGAGGGCCTCCATGAGCAGTTCTTC. This chain links TRBV10-3 with TRBJ2-1; TRBD2 matches 8 bases. Germline V gives CDR1 ENHRY, CDR2 SYGVKD. CDR3 size: 14 residues. Trimming removed 6 bases from V and 8 bases from J; junction bases left unmatched: 9.